This TCR beta chain appears in the sequencing data of a study of cytomegalovirus exposure and HLA in healthy donors. Profiled with immunoSEQ multiplex PCR; TCRdb holds only in-frame clones, not every one. In the table there are about 120,000 clones, roughly 90% of which are singletons. Notes on the study in general: Researchers reported that a few CMV-associated chains were confirmed in vitro as CMV antigen-specific. Cytomegalovirus association was assigned to more than 150 TCR beta chains. The TCR clusters that emerged in the first cohort tended, a later analysis found, to co-occur in the 120 or so validation repertoires.

V dropped 5 bases and J dropped 3 bases, with 15 bases sitting between them. The CDR3 covers 15 residues. Looked up from germline, CDR1 is SGHTA and CDR2 is FQGNSA. A word on this clone: Antigen specificity is unknown.

The study drew the donors from its approximately 110-subject validation cohort, separate from the approximately 690-subject first cohort. The source material was PBMCs. The rearrangement uses TRBV7-2 and TRBJ2-3; tentatively, D is TRBD2 (5 bases). This TCR derives from a woman between 18 and 29 years old in good health and CMV-seropositive. CDR3 DNA sequence: TGTGCCAGCAGCGCACGGGCCCAGCGGACAGATACGCAGTATTTT. As protein: CASSARAQRTDTQYF.